What follows are 20 T cell receptor beta chains derived from one specimen sequenced in a study of cytotoxic CD8 clonotypes in ibrutinib-treated CLL. Repertoires were generated with immunoSEQ multiplex PCR, while TCRdb's copy carries only in-frame clones and drops some. The sample records tens of thousands of clones, roughly 50% being singletons. The material sequenced was PBMCs, taken after 24 months of ibrutinib treatment. The receptors were sampled from a human donor with chronic lymphocytic leukemia.

The chain links TRBV6-5 to TRBJ2-2, with a possible D match to TRBD2 (7 bases). The length of the CDR3 is 15 residues. Germline V gene lookup returns CDR1 MNHEY and CDR2 SVGAGI. Trimming took 6 bases from V and 6 from J, leaving 17 bases between them. The CDR3 loop reads CASSIGGGVPGELFF. The CDR3 DNA reads as TGTGCCAGCAGCATCGGAGGGGGGGTGCCCGGGGAGCTGTTTTTT.

This clone was counted only a few times. This chain uses TRBV27 with TRBJ1-1; D gene ambiguous. CDR3 length: 12 residues. V shed 4 bases and J shed 7 bases, with 10 bases lying between them. CDR1 is MNHEY and CDR2 is SMNVEV in the germline V gene (reference sequence). DNA of the CDR3: TGTGCCAGCAGTTACGACTTGGTTGAAGCTTTCTTT. Translated: CASSYDLVEAFF.

The sample holds many counts of this clone. This sequence joins TRBV5-4 and TRBJ2-5, with no clear D. V was cut by 0 bases and J by 2 bases, with 11 bases left in between. The CDR3 runs 15 residues. The V gene's germline CDR1 is SGHNT and CDR2 YYREEE (reference sequence). DNA of the CDR3: TGTGCCAGCAGCTTGGCTGTCACCTATCAAGAGACCCAGTACTTC. As protein: CASSLAVTYQETQYF.

This chain links TRBV21-1 with TRBJ2-2; TRBD1 is the table's D call, not checked against the DNA. TRBV21-1 is classified as a pseudogene. The CDR3 spans 14 residues. In DNA form, the CDR3 reads TGTGCCAGCAGTTACAGGGGTAAGTTCGGGGAGCTGTTTTTT. Its translation is CASSYRGKFGELFF.

The chain uses TRBV10-3 and TRBJ2-3, with TRBD1 identical over 7 bases. Germline assignment: CDR1 ENHRY and CDR2 SYGVKD. This CDR3 is built from 14 residues. Trimming removed 8 bases from V and 6 bases from J; junction bases left unmatched: 11. CDR3 sequence reads: CAIYDDRVVDTQYF. The CDR3 coding sequence is TGTGCCATCTATGATGACAGGGTGGTGGATACGCAGTATTTT.

This clone has just one count. The genes are TRBV5-1 and TRBJ1-6; no reliable D call. Trimming took 0 bases from V and 10 from J, leaving 11 bases between them. Per germline, CDR1 SGHRS and CDR2 YFSETQ. The CDR3 length is 14 residues. The CDR3 DNA follows: TGCGCCAGCAGCTTGGGGTCTACGGGATCACCCCTCCACTTT. Amino acids: CASSLGSTGSPLHF.

This chain uses TRBV11-3 with TRBJ1-1, with unresolved D. This CDR3 comprises 13 residues. CDR1 SGHNT and CDR2 YENEEA come from the germline V gene. V was clipped by 2 bases and J by 1 base, with 5 bases between them. The CDR3 region has the DNA TGTGCCAGCAGCTTAAACCCGAACACTGAAGCTTTCTTT. This encodes CASSLNPNTEAFF.

The chain couples TRBV6-5 to TRBJ2-7; D is ambiguous. This CDR3 has 13 residues. Germline CDR1 MNHEY, CDR2 SVGAGI. Trimming took 2 bases from V and 8 from J, leaving 13 bases between them. The CDR3 DNA follows: TGTGCCAGCAGTTACGGTTCATTAAGTAAGCAGTACTTC. This sequence encodes CASSYGSLSKQYF.

This clone occurred many times. V gene TRBV19 combines with J gene TRBJ1-2; 11 nucleotides line up with TRBD1. The CDR3 spans 14 residues. With V trimmed by 10 bases and J by 8 bases, 12 bases remained unmatched. Germline loops: CDR1 LNHDA, CDR2 SQIVND (reference sequence). CDR3 DNA sequence: TGTGCCACCACGACCGGGACAGGGGGGCTAGGCTACACCTTC. Protein: CATTTGTGGLGYTF.

This clone came up many times. The chain links TRBV14 to TRBJ1-1; D is ambiguous. V lost 0 bases, J lost 4 bases, and 12 bases lay in between. Germline assignment: CDR1 SGHDN and CDR2 FVKESK. This CDR3 contains 15 residues. DNA of the CDR3: TGTGCCAGCAGCCAAGATATTAGGCCAGGCACTGAAGCTTTCTTT. It codes for CASSQDIRPGTEAFF.

This chain connects TRBV5-1 to TRBJ1-1, with 7 bases that match TRBD1. The length of the CDR3 is 15 residues. Per germline, CDR1 SGHRS and CDR2 YFSETQ. V gave up 2 bases and J gave up 6 bases; unmatched junction bases: 10. In DNA, the CDR3 is TGCGCCAGCAGCTTTTCCCAGGGGGGCCTAGCTGAAGCTTTCTTT. Amino acid sequence: CASSFSQGGLAEAFF.

The chain employs TRBV11-2 and TRBJ2-1; 8 bases match TRBD1. CDR3 length: 13 residues. Germline loops: CDR1 SGHAT, CDR2 FQNNGV. V lost 6 bases to trimming and J lost 7 bases; unmatched junction nucleotides: 5. CDR3 sequence reads: CASRRTGRNEQFF. The CDR3 nucleotides read TGTGCCAGCAGAAGGACAGGGAGGAATGAGCAGTTCTTC.

J is TRBJ1-2 and V is TRBV6-5; D not certain. The CDR3 sequence is 12 residues long. Trimming removed 5 bases at V and 3 bases at J, with 7 bases between. Germline values: CDR1 MNHEY, CDR2 SVGAGI. CDR3 bases: TGTGCCAGCAGTGGATCCCACTATGGCTACACCTTC. It codes for CASSGSHYGYTF.

The chain joins TRBV12-5 to TRBJ1-1, with 7 bases fitting TRBD1. Germline CDR1 is LGHNT and CDR2 is FRNRAP. The CDR3 consists of 13 residues. Trimming took 7 bases from V and 2 from J; bases not matched to a gene: 4. CDR3 loop: CASAGTANTEAFF. DNA for the CDR3: TGTGCTAGTGCCGGGACAGCCAACACTGAAGCTTTCTTT.

With regard to this clone: Sequence at one end of the junction differs from germline and may be a read error. The gene calls are TRBV20-1 and TRBJ2-3, with 8 bases fitting TRBD1. This CDR3 has 8 residues. CDR1 is DFQATT and CDR2 is SNEGSKA in the germline V gene (reference sequence). The CDR3 sequence: CSAHRGIF. The DNA of the CDR3 is TGCAGTGCCCACAGGGGGATTTTT.

The rearrangement joins TRBV6-7 to TRBJ2-3; 11 bases align to TRBD2. TRBV6-7 is given ORF status, its function remaining uncertain. V was pared by 8 bases and J by 2 bases, with 30 bases of the junction left unmatched. The CDR3 has 23 amino acids. The CDR3 region is CASSLSKKAGLAASLTHTDTQYF. CDR3 sequence (DNA): TGTGCCAGCTCCCTATCGAAAAAGGCGGGACTAGCGGCCTCCCTGACCCACACAGATACGCAGTATTTT.

In its sample, this clone was seen a few times. This chain uses TRBV18 with TRBJ1-6; a possible D gene is TRBD1 (6 bases). CDR1 is KGHSH and CDR2 is LQKENI in the germline V gene. V was clipped by 4 bases and J by 7 bases, with 17 bases between them. This CDR3 has 16 residues. The CDR3 spells CASSLGGRGLNSPLHF. The CDR3 DNA follows: TGTGCCAGCTCACTAGGGGGGCGAGGTTTGAATTCACCCCTCCACTTT.

This chain uses TRBV2 with TRBJ2-7, with TRBD2 identical over 12 bases. The CDR3 is made up of 16 amino acids. V was pared by 5 bases and J by 6 bases, with 11 bases of the junction left unmatched. CDR1 is SNHLY, CDR2 FYNNEI, per germline. The CDR3 spells CASSIAASGRASEQYF. The CDR3 region has the DNA TGTGCCAGCAGTATTGCGGCTAGCGGGAGGGCCTCCGAGCAGTACTTC.

The rearrangement links TRBV29-1 to TRBJ2-5; TRBD2 might be the D (6 bases). Germline CDR1 is SQVTM and CDR2 is ANQGSEA. Trimming took off 4 bases at V and 7 bases at J, with 13 bases between the two ends. The length of the CDR3 is 12 residues. The CDR3: CSVGGGVATQYF. CDR3 DNA: TGCAGCGTTGGAGGAGGGGTCGCGACCCAGTACTTC.

The genes are TRBV6-1 and TRBJ2-3; D is perhaps TRBD1 (5 bases). V gave up 5 bases and J gave up 2 bases, with 14 bases separating them. The germline gives CDR1 MNHNS, CDR2 SASEGT. The CDR3 loop spans 15 amino acids. CDR3 protein: CASSSQGFSTDTQYF. The CDR3, as DNA: TGTGCCAGCAGTTCGCAGGGCTTCTCCACAGATACGCAGTATTTT.